These T cell receptor beta chains were read from a single sample in a study of technical replicates of blood from a handful of donors. Here immunoSEQ multiplex PCR was the method, and the copy in TCRdb shows in-frame clones only, minus some. The repertoire holds about 80,000 clones, with around 94% as singletons. Source material: T cells isolated from PBMCs. The receptor set was obtained from a human donor in good health. The CDR3 runs from the conserved cysteine through the conserved F or W.

TRBV30	TRBJ1-2	CAWSVLGLTDGYTF
TRBV11-1	TRBJ1-1	CASSDYGTVLNTEAFF
TRBV7-8	TRBJ2-7	CASSLGPSNEQYF
TRBV11-3	TRBJ2-7	CASSLVREITYF
TRBV7-2	TRBJ2-7	CASSLMVGGRREQYF
TRBV5-4	TRBJ2-7	CASSLASGYEQYF
TRBV5-1	TRBJ2-3	CASSLELYTDTQYF
TRBV14	TRBJ2-5	CASSQTAYQETQYF
TRBV6-6	TRBJ2-5	CASSYGDSKETQYF
TRBV18	TRBJ2-5	CASSPDRGETQYF
TRBV11-2	TRBJ2-2	CASSFERVTGELFF
TRBV1	TRBJ2-7	CTSSPGGPAYEQYF
TRBV7-2	TRBJ2-7	CASSLLGTGPYEQYF
TRBV30	TRBJ2-5	CAWSALGTGVQETQYF
TRBV7-2	TRBJ2-5	CASSLGGSQETQYF
TRBV28	TRBJ2-2	CASSFQGWTGELFF
TRBV4-1	TRBJ1-4	CASSQDWVGTGYPYTNEKLFF
TRBV7-6	TRBJ2-1	CASSSTGQGALYNEQFF
TRBV2	TRBJ2-7	CASSAGTSYEQYF
TRBV14	TRBJ1-2	CASSPLTGISNYGYTF
TRBV7-2	TRBJ2-1	CATIRLAGGRYYNEQFF
TRBV29-1	TRBJ2-2	CSVGPGQGNTGELFF
TRBV9	TRBJ1-2	CASSIGTGTIYGYTF
TRBV13	TRBJ1-2	CASSFSGGIGYTF
TRBV11-2	TRBJ2-2	CASSLGVVQGAGELFF
TRBV19	TRBJ2-5	CASRLDRGQETQYF
TRBV6-6	TRBJ1-5	CASSRGDGQPQHF
TRBV7-2	TRBJ1-1	CASSFLDRVVRDTEAFF
TRBV27	TRBJ2-7	CASSPSPSSYEQYF
TRBV6-6	TRBJ2-5	CASNTGSIQETQYF
TRBV2	TRBJ2-7	CASSGNLGREQYF
TRBV2	TRBJ2-1	CASSELSSYNEQFF
TRBV13	TRBJ2-1	CASSYEGQNEQFF
TRBV27	TRBJ2-1	CASSPLGGDRNEQFF